This TCR beta chain is drawn from a study of blood T cell repertoires in COVID-19. Study information: Collection of acute and convalescent COVID-19 samples took place in the United States, Italy and Spain. PBMCs, B-cell-depleted T cells, or T cells were the source of the cDNA or gDNA that made up the material.

Authors' analysis steps: Reference gene primer amplification gave estimated nucleated cell counts. Assay: immunoSEQ multiplex PCR; the TCRdb copy retains only in-frame clones and omits some. That table supplies the V and J calls and clone size; D and trimming were determined from the DNA. The sample yields hundreds of thousands of clones, 85% to 90% seen once. J lost 5 bases, V lost 6 bases, and 5 bases had no gene match. The CDR3 runs 14 residues. Per germline, CDR1 LGHDT and CDR2 YNNKEL (reference sequence). The sequenced material came from peripheral blood. The receptor was derived from a man aged 60 to 75 who had recovered from COVID-19. This chain links TRBV3-1 (or the pseudogene TRBV3-2) with TRBJ2-1, with TRBD2 matching over 9 bases. CDR3 nucleotides: TGTGCCAGCAGGCAGCGGGGGGCCGACAATGAGCAGTTCTTC. This codes for CASRQRGADNEQFF.